Listed here are 7 T cell receptor beta chains from one sample, sequenced in a study of T cell changes during pregnancy in multiple sclerosis. The protocol was immunoSEQ multiplex PCR, while the TCRdb copy is restricted to in-frame clones and leaves out a portion. The repertoire holds some 40,000 clones, with 93% as singletons. The material was CD4+ T cells from peripheral blood mononuclear cells, obtained in the first trimester of pregnancy. All receptors come from a female donor with multiple sclerosis, enrolled in a pregnancy study.

This sequence joins TRBV19 and TRBJ1-4; 10 bases align to TRBD1. The CDR3 consists of 17 residues. Germline V gene lookup returns CDR1 LNHDA and CDR2 SQIVND (reference sequence). V shed 10 bases, J shed 0 bases, and the junction held 11 bases outside the gene matches. CDR3 in amino acids: CATSDRGISATNEKLFF. CDR3 nucleotide sequence: TGTGCCACCTCGGACAGGGGGATATCTGCAACTAATGAAAAACTGTTTTTT. Variable domain in full (rest from reference TRBV19 and TRBJ1-4): DGGITQSPKYLFRKEGQNVTLSCEQNLNHDAMYWYRQDPGQGLRLIYYSQIVNDFQKGDIAEGYSVSREKKESFPLTVTSAQKNPTAFYLCATSDRGISATNEKLFFGSGTQLSVL.

Only one count was recorded for this clone. The CDR3 loop is CASSPEDTQYF. DNA of the CDR3: TGTGCCAGCAGCCCTGAGGATACGCAGTATTTT. V is TRBV28 and J is TRBJ2-3; D not certain. Trimming left V 6 bases short and J 6 bases short, with 7 bases between. The germline V gene has CDR1 MDHEN and CDR2 SYDVKM. The CDR3 runs 11 residues.

V usage is TRBV5-5 and J usage is TRBJ1-6; D remains ambiguous. Trimming took 0 bases from V and 11 from J, leaving 6 bases between them. CDR1 and CDR2 from the germline V gene are SGHKS and YYEKEE (reference sequence). The CDR3 consists of 12 residues. CDR3 sequence (DNA): TGTGCCAGCAGCTTGGGGAGGGCACCCCTCCACTTT. It yields the protein CASSLGRAPLHF.

The genes are TRBV4-1 and TRBJ1-2; a possible D gene is TRBD1 (5 bases). Germline V gene lookup returns CDR1 MGHRA and CDR2 YSYEKL. This CDR3 contains 13 residues. V lost 2 bases and J lost 5, with 9 bases in between. CDR3: CASSQTTEYGYTF. CDR3 sequence (DNA): TGCGCCAGCAGCCAAACGACAGAGTATGGCTACACCTTC.

The chain uses TRBV4-2 and TRBJ2-7; 7 positions agree with TRBD2. The trim removed 1 base at V and 4 bases at J, leaving 7 bases unmatched. The germline V gene has CDR1 LGHNA and CDR2 YNFKEQ. The CDR3 loop spans 15 amino acids. The DNA of the CDR3 is TGTGCCAGCAGCCAAGGAGGACTAGAGCGGTACGAGCAGTACTTC. Translating it yields CASSQGGLERYEQYF.

This clone was counted a single time. The chain links TRBV19 to TRBJ1-2; D gene uncertain. There are 15 residues in the CDR3. Trimming pared 4 bases from V and 0 bases from J, leaving 12 bases between. CDR1 and CDR2 from the germline V gene are LNHDA and SQIVND (reference sequence). The CDR3 protein is CASSSTKLANYGYTF. The CDR3 DNA reads TGTGCCAGTAGTAGCACCAAATTAGCTAACTATGGCTACACCTTC.

This clone appeared once. The V and J genes are TRBV30 and TRBJ2-7; no clear D gene. The CDR3 runs 11 residues. In germline, CDR1 is GTSNPN, CDR2 SVGIG (reference sequence). V was cut by 3 bases and J by 4 bases, with 7 bases left in between. Here the CDR3 DNA reads TGTGCCTGGAGCCCCAGTTACGAGCAGTACTTC. This codes for CAWSPSYEQYF.